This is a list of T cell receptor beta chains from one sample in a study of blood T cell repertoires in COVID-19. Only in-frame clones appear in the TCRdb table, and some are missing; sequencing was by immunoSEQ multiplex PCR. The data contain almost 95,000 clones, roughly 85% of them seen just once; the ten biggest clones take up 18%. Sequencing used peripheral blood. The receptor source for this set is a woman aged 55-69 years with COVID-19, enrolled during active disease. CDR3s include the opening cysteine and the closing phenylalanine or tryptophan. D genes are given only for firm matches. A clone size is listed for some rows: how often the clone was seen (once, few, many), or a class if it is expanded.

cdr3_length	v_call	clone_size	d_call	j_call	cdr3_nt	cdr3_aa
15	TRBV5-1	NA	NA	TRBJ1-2	TGCGCCAGCAGCTATCGACGAGACAGCAACTATGGCTACACCTTC	CASSYRRDSNYGYTF
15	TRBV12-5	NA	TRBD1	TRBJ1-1	TGTGCTAGTGGTTTGGCCACAGGGGGGGGAACTGAAGCTTTCTTT	CASGLATGGGTEAFF
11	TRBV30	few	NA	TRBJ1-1	TGTGCCTGGAGTGTAACAGGGCGGAGGTTCTTT	CAWSVTGRRFF
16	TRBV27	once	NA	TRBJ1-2	TGTGCCAGCAGTTCTATAGCCCTACCATTTAACTATGGCTACACCTTC	CASSSIALPFNYGYTF
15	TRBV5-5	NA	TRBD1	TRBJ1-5	TGTGCCAGCAGCTTGACAGGGGTGAGCAATCAGCCCCAGCATTTT	CASSLTGVSNQPQHF
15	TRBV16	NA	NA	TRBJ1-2	TGTGCCAGCAGCCAAATGGGTGGAGGGTTATATGGCTACACCTTC	CASSQMGGGLYGYTF
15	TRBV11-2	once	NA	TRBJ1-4	TGTGCCAGCAGCACCACAGGGTGGTCTAATGAAAAACTGTTTTTT	CASSTTGWSNEKLFF
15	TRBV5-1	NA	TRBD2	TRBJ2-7	TGCGCCAGCAGCATCGACGGGAGGGTCTCCTACGAGCAGTACTTC	CASSIDGRVSYEQYF
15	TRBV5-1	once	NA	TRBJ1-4	TGCGCCAGCAGCATGGCGGGGGGGATTGGCGAAAAACTGTTTTTT	CASSMAGGIGEKLFF
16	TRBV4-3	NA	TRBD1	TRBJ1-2	TGCGCCAGCAGCCAAGCCCGGACAGGGGGCGGCTATGGCTACACCTTC	CASSQARTGGGYGYTF